What follows is one T cell receptor (beta chain) and its context. Sequenced material consisted of expressed TCRB transcripts (all of the isolated RNA was reverse transcribed). Measured with immunoSEQ multiplex PCR; TCRdb has only the in-frame clones, and not every one. This sample has 200,000 to 250,000 clones, with over 8.5% found just once. These data belong to a study of beta chain features in type 1 diabetes. Germline V gene lookup returns CDR1 MGHRA and CDR2 YSYEKL. This CDR3 comprises 12 residues. V lost 2 bases, J lost 5 bases, and 6 bases lay in between. This receptor was identified in a woman under 30 in good health. The rearrangement links TRBV4-1 to TRBJ1-2; no clear D gene. The sequenced sample was naive CD4+ T cells from blood. Here the CDR3 DNA reads TGCGCCAGCAGCCAAAGTGCGTATGGCTACACCTTC. Amino acids: CASSQSAYGYTF.